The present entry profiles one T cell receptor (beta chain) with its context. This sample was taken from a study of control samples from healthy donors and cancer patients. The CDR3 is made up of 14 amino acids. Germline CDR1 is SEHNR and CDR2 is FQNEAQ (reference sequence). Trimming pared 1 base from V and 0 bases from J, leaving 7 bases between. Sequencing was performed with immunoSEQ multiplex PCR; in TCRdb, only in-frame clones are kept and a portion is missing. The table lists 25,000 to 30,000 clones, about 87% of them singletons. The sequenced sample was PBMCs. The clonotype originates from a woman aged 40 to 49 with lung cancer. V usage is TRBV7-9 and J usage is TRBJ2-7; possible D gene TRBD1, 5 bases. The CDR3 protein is CASSLGGVSYEQYF. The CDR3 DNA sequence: TGTGCCAGCAGCTTAGGGGGCGTCTCCTACGAGCAGTACTTC. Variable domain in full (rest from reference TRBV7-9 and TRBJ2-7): DTGVSQNPRHKITKRGQNVTFRCDPISEHNRLYWYRQTLGQGPEFLTYFQNEAQLEKSRLLSDRFSAERPKGSFSTLEIQRTEQGDSAMYLCASSLGGVSYEQYFGPGTRLTVT.